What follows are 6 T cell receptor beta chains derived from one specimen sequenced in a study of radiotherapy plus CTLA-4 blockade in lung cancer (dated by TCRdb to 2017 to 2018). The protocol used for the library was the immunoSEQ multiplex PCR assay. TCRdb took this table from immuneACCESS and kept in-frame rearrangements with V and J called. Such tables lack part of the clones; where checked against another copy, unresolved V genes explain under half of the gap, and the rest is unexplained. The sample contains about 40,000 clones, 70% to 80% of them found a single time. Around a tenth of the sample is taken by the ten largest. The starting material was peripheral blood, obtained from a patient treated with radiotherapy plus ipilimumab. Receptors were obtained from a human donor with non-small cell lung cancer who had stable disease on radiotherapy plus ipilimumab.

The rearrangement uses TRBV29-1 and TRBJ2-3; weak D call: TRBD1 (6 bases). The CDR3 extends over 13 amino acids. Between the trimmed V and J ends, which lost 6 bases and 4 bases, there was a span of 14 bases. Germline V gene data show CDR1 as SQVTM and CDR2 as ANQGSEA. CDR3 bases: TGCAGCGTACATAGGACAGATCCAGATACGCAGTATTTT. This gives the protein CSVHRTDPDTQYF.

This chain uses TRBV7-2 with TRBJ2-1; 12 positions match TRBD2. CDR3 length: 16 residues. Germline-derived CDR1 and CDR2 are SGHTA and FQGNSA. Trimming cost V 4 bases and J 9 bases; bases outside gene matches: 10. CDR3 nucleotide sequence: TGTGCCAGCAGCTCCCCTAGCGGGGGGGCTTATATTGAGCAGTTCTTC. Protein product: CASSSPSGGAYIEQFF.

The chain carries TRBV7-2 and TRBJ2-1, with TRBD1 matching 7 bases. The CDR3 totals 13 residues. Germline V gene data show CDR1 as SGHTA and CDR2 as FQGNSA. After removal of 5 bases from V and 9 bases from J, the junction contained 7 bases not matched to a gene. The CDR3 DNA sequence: TGTGCCAGCAGCACTCGAACAGGGGTTGAGCAGTTCTTC. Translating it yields CASSTRTGVEQFF.

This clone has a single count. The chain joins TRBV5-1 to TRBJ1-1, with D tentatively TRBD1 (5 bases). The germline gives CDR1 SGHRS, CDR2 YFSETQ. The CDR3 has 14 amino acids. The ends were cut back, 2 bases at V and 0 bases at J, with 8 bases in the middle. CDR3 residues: CASSLGAMNTEAFF. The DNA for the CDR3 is TGCGCCAGCAGCTTAGGGGCTATGAACACTGAAGCTTTCTTT.

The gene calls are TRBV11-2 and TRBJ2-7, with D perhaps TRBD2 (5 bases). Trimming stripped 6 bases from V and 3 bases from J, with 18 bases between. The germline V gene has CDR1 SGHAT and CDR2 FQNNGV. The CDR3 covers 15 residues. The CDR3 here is CASRKGLIENYEQYF. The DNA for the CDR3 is TGTGCCAGCAGGAAAGGACTCATCGAGAACTACGAGCAGTACTTC.

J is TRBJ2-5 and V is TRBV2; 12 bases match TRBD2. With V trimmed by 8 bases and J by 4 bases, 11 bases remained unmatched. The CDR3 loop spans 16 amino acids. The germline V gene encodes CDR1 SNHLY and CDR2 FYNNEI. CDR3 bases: TGTGCCAGCGGGAGGGGCCAACTAGCGGGGGGAGAGACCCAGTACTTC. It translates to CASGRGQLAGGETQYF.